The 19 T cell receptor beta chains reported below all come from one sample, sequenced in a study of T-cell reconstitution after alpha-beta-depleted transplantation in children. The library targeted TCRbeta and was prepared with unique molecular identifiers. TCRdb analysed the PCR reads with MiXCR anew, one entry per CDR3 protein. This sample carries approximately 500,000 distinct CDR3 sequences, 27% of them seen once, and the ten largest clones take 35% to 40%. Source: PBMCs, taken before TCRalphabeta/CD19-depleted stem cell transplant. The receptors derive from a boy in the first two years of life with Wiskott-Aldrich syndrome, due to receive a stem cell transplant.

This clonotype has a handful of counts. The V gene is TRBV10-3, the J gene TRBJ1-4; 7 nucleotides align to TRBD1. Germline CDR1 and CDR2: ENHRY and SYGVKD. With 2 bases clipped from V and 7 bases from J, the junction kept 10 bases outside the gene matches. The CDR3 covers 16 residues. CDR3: CAISEGAPGGSEKLFF. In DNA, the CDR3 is TGTGCCATCAGTGAGGGGGCCCCAGGGGGGAGTGAAAAACTGTTTTTT.

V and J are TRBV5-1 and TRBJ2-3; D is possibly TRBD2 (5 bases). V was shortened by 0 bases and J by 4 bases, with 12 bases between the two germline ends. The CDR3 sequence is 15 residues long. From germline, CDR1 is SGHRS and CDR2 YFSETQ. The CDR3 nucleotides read TGCGCCAGCAGCTTGGTAGGACTCGCTGCAGATACGCAGTATTTT. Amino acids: CASSLVGLAADTQYF.

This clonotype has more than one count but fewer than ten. This CDR3 is CASSPRLATNTGELFF. The DNA for the CDR3 is TGCGCCAGCAGCCCCCGACTAGCGACGAACACCGGGGAGCTGTTTTTT. This rearrangement joins TRBV4-1 to TRBJ2-2, with TRBD2 identical over 8 bases. The CDR3 totals 16 residues. Germline lookup yields CDR1 MGHRA and CDR2 YSYEKL. The J segment lost 0 bases and the V segment lost 4 bases, leaving 4 bases of the junction unmatched.

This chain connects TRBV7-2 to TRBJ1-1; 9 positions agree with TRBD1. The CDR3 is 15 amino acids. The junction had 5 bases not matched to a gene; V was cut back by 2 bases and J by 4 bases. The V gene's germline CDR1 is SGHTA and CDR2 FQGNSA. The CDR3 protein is CASSLMGTGLTEAFF. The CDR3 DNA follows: TGTGCCAGCAGCTTAATGGGGACAGGGCTCACTGAAGCTTTCTTT. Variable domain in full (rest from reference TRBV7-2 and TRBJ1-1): GAGVSQSPSNKVTEKGKDVELRCDPISGHTALYWYRQSLGQGLEFLIYFQGNSAPDKSGLPSDRFSAERTGGSVSTLTIQRTQQEDSAVYLCASSLMGTGLTEAFFGQGTRLTVV.

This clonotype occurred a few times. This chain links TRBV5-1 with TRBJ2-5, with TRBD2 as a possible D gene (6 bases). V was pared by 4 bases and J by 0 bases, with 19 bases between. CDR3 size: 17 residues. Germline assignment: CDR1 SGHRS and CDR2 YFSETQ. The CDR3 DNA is TGCGCCAGCAGCGCCCCGTTTTGGGCGGGGTACCAAGAGACCCAGTACTTC. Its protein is CASSAPFWAGYQETQYF.

DNA for the CDR3: TGCGCCAGCAGCCCCCCTGGGGGGAGTGGGGATCTTCGAGAGACCCAGTACTTC. It encodes CASSPPGGSGDLRETQYF. The chain couples TRBV5-1 to TRBJ2-5, with D maybe TRBD2 (6 bases). The CDR3 has 18 residues. Germline V gene sequence: CDR1 SGHRS, CDR2 YFSETQ. V lost 4 bases and J 4 bases, leaving 26 bases between the germline ends.

The CDR3 DNA reads TGTGCCAGCAGCCGGACAGCCGATAGCAATCAGCCCCAGCATTTT. Its translation is CASSRTADSNQPQHF. J is TRBJ1-5 and V is TRBV6-1; TRBD1 might be the D (6 bases). CDR1 MNHNS and CDR2 SASEGT come from the germline V gene. This CDR3 has 15 residues. Deletions cut 6 bases from V and 0 bases from J, with 12 bases between.

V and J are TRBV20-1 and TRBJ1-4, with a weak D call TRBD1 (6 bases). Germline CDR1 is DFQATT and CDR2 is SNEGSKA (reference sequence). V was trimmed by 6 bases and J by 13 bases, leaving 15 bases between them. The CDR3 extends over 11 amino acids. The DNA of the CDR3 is TGCAGTGCACAGGGACGAGGAGGACTGTTTTTT. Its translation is CSAQGRGGLFF.

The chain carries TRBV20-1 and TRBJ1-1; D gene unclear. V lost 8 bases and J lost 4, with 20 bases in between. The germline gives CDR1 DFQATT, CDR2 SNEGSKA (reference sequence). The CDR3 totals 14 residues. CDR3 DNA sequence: TGCAGTCCTATCTATATGGAGGGTTTCACTGAAGCTTTCTTT. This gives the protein CSPIYMEGFTEAFF.

The CDR3 spells CASSLAGQGRTEAFF. In nucleotides, the CDR3 is TGTGCCAGCAGCTTAGCGGGACAGGGTCGGACTGAAGCTTTCTTT. The chain uses TRBV7-6 and TRBJ1-1; 9 positions agree with TRBD1. J was trimmed by 5 bases and V by 0 bases; bases with no gene match: 4. Germline V gives CDR1 SGHVS, CDR2 FNYEAQ. The CDR3 covers 15 residues.

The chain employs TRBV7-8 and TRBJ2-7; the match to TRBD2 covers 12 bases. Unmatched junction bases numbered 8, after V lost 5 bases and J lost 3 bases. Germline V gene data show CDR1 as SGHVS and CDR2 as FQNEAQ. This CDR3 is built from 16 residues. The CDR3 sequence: CASSPTWTSGNYEQYF. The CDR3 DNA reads TGTGCCAGCAGCCCCACTTGGACTAGCGGGAACTACGAGCAGTACTTC.

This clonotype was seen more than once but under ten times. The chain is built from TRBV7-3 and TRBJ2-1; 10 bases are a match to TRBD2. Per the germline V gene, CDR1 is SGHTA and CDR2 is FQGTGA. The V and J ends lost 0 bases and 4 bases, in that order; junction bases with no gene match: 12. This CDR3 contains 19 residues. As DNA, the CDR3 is TGTGCCAGCAGCTTAACGGCCCGGGGCGGACTAGCGGTTTACAATGAGCAGTTCTTC. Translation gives CASSLTARGGLAVYNEQFF.

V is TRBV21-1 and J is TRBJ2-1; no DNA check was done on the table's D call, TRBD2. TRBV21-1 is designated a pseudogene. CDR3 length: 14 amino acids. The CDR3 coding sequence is TGTGCCAGCGAGTGGCGGGAGGGCCACAATGAGCAGTTCTTC. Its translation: CASEWREGHNEQFF.

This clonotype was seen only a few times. This CDR3 is CASSPPEGSYNEQFF. The CDR3 nucleotides are TGTGCCAGCTCACCACCCGAAGGCTCCTACAATGAGCAGTTCTTC. The chain recombines TRBV18 with TRBJ2-1; D call uncertain. Germline V gene sequence: CDR1 KGHSH, CDR2 LQKENI. The ends were cut back, 0 bases at V and 0 bases at J, with 6 bases in the middle. This CDR3 is 15 amino acids long. Combining the CDR3 with reference TRBV18 and TRBJ2-1 gives the whole variable domain NAGVMQNPRHLVRRRGQEARLRCSPMKGHSHVYWYRQLPEEGLKFMVYLQKENIIDESGMPKERFSAEFPKEGPSILRIQQVVRGDSAAYFCASSPPEGSYNEQFFGPGTRLTVL.

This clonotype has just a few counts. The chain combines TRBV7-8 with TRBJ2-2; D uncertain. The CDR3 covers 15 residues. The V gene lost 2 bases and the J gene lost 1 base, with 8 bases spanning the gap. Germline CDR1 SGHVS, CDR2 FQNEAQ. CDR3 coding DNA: TGTGCCAGCAGCTTATTACCGCGGAACACCGGGGAGCTGTTTTTT. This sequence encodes CASSLLPRNTGELFF. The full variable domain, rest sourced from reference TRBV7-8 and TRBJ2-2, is GAGVSQSPRYKVAKRGQDVALRCDPISGHVSLFWYQQALGQGPEFLTYFQNEAQLDKSGLPSDRFFAERPEGSVSTLKIQRTQQEDSAVYLCASSLLPRNTGELFFGEGSRLTVL.

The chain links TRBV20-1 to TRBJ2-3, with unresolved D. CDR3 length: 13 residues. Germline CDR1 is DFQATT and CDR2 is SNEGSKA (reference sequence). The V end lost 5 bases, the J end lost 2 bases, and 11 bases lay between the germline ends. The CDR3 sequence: CSAGQSVTDTQYF. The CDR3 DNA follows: TGCAGTGCTGGCCAAAGCGTCACAGATACGCAGTATTTT.

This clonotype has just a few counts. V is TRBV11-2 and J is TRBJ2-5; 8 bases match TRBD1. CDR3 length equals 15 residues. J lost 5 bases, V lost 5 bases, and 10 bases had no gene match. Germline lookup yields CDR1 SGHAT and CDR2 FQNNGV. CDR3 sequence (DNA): TGTGCCAGCAGCCCTGCAGGGGGCCAAATGGAGACCCAGTACTTC. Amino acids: CASSPAGGQMETQYF.

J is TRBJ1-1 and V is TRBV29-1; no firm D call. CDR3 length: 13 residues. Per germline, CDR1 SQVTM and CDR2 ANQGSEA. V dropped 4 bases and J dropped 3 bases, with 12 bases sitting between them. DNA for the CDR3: TGCAGCGTTGTGTCGCCGGACTACACTGAAGCTTTCTTT. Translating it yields CSVVSPDYTEAFF.

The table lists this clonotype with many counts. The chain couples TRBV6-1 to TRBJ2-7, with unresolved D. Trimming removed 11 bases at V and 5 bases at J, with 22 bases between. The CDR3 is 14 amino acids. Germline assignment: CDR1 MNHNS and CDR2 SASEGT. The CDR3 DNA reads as TGTGCCTCTTTAACCCGGGCCGATGAAGACGAGCAGTACTTC. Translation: CASLTRADEDEQYF.